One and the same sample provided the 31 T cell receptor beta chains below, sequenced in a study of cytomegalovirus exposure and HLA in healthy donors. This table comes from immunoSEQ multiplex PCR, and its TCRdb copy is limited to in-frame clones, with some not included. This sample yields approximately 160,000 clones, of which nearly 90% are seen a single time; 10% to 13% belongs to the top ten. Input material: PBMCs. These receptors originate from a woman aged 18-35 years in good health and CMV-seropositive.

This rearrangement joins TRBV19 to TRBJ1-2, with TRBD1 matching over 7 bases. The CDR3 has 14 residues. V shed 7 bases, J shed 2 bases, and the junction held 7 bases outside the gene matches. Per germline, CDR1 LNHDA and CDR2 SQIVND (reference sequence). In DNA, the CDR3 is TGTGCCAGTATGTTGTCAGGGGGAAACTATGGCTACACCTTC. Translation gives CASMLSGGNYGYTF.

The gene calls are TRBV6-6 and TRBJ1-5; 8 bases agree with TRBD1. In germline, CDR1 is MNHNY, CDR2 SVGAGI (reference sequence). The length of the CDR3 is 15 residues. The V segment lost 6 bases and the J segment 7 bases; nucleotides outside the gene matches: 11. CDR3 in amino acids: CASSSGQGHGQPQHF. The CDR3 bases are TGTGCCAGCAGCTCCGGACAGGGACATGGGCAGCCCCAGCATTTT.

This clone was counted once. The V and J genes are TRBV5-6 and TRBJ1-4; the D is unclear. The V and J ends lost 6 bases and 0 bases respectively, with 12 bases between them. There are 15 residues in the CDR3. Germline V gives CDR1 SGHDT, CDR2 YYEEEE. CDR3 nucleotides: TGTGCCAGCAACCCAACACCTGCAACTAATGAAAAACTGTTTTTT. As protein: CASNPTPATNEKLFF.

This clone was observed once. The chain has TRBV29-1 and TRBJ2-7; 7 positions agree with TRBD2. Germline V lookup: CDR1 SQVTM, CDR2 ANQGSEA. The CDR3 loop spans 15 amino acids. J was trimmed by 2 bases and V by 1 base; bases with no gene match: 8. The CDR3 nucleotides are TGCAGCGTTGAAGTGTCGTCTAGCGGAACCTACGAGCAGTACTTC. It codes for CSVEVSSSGTYEQYF.

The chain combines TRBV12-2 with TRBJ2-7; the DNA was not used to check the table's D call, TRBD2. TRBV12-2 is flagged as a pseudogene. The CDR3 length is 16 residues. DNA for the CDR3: TGTGCAAGTCGCCCACCAGAGCGGATCAGCTCCTACGAGCAGTACTTC. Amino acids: CASRPPERISSYEQYF.

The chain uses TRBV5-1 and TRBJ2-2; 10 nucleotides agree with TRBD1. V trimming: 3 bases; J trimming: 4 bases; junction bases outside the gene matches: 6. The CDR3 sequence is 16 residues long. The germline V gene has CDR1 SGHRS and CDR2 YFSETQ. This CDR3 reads CASSSTGTGATGELFF. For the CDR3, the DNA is TGCGCCAGCAGCTCCACCGGGACAGGGGCCACCGGGGAGCTGTTTTTT.

DNA for the CDR3: TGTGCCTGGAGCCAGGGGGATCGCACAGATACGCAGTATTTT. It is translated as CAWSQGDRTDTQYF. The chain links TRBV30 to TRBJ2-3; 7 bases align to TRBD1. CDR3 length: 14 amino acids. CDR1 and CDR2 from the germline V gene are GTSNPN and SVGIG (reference sequence). Trimming cost V 3 bases and J 1 base; bases outside gene matches: 4.

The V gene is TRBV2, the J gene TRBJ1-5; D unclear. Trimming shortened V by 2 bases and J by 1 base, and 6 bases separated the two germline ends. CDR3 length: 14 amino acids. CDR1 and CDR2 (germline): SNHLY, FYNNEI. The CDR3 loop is CASSEHTSNQPQHF. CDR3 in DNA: TGTGCCAGCAGTGAACACACCAGCAATCAGCCCCAGCATTTT. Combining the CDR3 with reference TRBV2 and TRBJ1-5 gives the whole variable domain EPEVTQTPSHQVTQMGQEVILRCVPISNHLYFYWYRQILGQKVEFLVSFYNNEISEKSEIFDDQFSVERPDGSNFTLKIRSTKLEDSAMYFCASSEHTSNQPQHFGDGTRLSIL.

The CDR3 region is CASSDREKLFF. CDR3 DNA: TGTGCCAGCAGTGATCGTGAAAAACTGTTTTTT. This chain connects TRBV2 to TRBJ1-4, with D unclear. Deletions cut 3 bases from V and 7 bases from J, with 3 bases between. Germline V CDR1 and CDR2: SNHLY, FYNNEI. The CDR3 contains 11 residues.

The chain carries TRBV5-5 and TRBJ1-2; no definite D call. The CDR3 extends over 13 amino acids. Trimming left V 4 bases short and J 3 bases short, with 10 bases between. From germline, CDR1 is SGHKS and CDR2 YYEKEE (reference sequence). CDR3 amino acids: CASSMYTDYGYTF. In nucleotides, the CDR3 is TGTGCCAGCAGCATGTATACTGACTATGGCTACACCTTC.

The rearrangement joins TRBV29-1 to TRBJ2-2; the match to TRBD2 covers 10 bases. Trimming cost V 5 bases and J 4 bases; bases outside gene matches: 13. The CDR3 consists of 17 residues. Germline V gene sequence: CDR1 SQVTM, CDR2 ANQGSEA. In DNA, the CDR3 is TGCAGCGTTACCCTAGCGGGAGCAACCCACGGCACCGGGGAGCTGTTTTTT. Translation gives CSVTLAGATHGTGELFF.

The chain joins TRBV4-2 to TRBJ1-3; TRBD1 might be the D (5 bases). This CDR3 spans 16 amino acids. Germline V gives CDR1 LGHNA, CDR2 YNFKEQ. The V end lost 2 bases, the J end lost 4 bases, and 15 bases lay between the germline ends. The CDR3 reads CASSQRMGLGGNTIYF. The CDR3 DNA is TGTGCCAGCAGCCAACGTATGGGGCTCGGAGGAAACACCATATATTTT.

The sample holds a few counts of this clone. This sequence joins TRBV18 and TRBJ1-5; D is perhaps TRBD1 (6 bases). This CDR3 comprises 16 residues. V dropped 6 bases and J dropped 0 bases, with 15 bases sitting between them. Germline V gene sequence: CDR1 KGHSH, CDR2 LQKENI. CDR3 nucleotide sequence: TGTGCCAGCTCGCCAACTGGACAGTATAGCAATCAGCCCCAGCATTTT. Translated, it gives CASSPTGQYSNQPQHF.

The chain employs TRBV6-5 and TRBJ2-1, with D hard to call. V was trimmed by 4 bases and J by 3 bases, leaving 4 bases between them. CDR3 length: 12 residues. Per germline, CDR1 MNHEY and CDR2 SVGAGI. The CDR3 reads CASSSGYNEQFF. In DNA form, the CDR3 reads TGTGCCAGCAGTTCCGGCTACAATGAGCAGTTCTTC.

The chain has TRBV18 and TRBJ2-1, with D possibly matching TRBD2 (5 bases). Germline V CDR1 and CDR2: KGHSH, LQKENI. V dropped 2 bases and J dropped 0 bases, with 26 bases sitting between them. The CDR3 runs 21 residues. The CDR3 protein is CASSPSIEPERYSGSYNEQFF. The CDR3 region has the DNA TGTGCCAGCTCACCAAGCATCGAGCCAGAGCGGTATTCGGGCTCCTACAATGAGCAGTTCTTC. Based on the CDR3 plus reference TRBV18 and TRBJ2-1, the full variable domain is NAGVMQNPRHLVRRRGQEARLRCSPMKGHSHVYWYRQLPEEGLKFMVYLQKENIIDESGMPKERFSAEFPKEGPSILRIQQVVRGDSAAYFCASSPSIEPERYSGSYNEQFFGPGTRLTVL.

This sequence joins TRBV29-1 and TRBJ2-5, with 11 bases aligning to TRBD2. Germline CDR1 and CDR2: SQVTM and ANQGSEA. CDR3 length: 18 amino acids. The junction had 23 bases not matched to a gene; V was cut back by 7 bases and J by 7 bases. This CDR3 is CSAIGGSGLAVLRGTQYF. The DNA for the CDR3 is TGCAGCGCCATAGGGGGTTCGGGACTAGCGGTCCTCCGAGGGACCCAGTACTTC.

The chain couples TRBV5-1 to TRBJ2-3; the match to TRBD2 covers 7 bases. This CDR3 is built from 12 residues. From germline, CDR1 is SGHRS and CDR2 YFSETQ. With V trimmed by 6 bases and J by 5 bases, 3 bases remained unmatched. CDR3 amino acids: CASTRGEDTQYF. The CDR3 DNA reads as TGCGCCAGCACCCGGGGGGAAGATACGCAGTATTTT.

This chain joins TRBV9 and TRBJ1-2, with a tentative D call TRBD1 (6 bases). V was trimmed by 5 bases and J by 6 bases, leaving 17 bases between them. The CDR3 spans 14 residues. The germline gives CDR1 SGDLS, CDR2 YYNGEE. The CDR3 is CASSQSSGGDGYTF. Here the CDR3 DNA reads TGTGCCAGCAGTCAGTCCTCGGGGGGCGATGGCTACACCTTC.

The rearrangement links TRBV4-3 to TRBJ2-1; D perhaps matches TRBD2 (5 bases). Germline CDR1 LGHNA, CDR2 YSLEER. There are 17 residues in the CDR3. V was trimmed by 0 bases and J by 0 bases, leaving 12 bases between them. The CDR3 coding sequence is TGCGCCAGCAGCCAAGATCAAAGCGGCTACTCCTACAATGAGCAGTTCTTC. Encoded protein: CASSQDQSGYSYNEQFF.

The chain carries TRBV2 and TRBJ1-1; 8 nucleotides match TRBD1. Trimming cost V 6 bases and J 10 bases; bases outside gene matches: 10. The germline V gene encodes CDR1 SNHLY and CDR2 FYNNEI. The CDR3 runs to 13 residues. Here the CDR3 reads CASRPEGTGVAFF. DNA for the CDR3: TGTGCCAGCAGGCCGGAGGGGACAGGAGTAGCTTTCTTT.

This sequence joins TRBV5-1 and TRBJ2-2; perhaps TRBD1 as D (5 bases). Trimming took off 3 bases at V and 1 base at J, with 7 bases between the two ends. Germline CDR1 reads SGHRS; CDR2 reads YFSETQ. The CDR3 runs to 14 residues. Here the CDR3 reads CASSSTGNTGELFF. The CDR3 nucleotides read TGCGCCAGCAGCTCAACAGGGAACACCGGGGAGCTGTTTTTT.

This CDR3 is CASSETSGRIVTGELFF. The CDR3, as DNA: TGTGCCAGCAGTGAAACTTCCGGCAGGATCGTCACCGGGGAGCTGTTTTTT. J is TRBJ2-2 and V is TRBV2; D remains ambiguous. CDR1 and CDR2 (germline): SNHLY, FYNNEI. The CDR3 runs 17 residues. Trimming shortened V by 2 bases and J by 4 bases, and 17 bases separated the two germline ends.

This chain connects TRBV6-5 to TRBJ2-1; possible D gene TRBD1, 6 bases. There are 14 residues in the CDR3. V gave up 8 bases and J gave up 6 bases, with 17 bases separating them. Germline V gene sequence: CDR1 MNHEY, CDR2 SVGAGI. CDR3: CASVRSGAANEQFF. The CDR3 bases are TGTGCCAGCGTTCGGTCAGGGGCTGCCAATGAGCAGTTCTTC.

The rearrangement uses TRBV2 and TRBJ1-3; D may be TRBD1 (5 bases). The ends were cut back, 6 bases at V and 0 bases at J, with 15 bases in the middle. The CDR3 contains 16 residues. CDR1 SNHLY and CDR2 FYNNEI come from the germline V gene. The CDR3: CASSLDSQPSGNTIYF. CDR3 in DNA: TGTGCCAGCAGCCTCGACAGCCAGCCCTCTGGAAACACCATATATTTT. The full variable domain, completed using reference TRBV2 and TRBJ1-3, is EPEVTQTPSHQVTQMGQEVILRCVPISNHLYFYWYRQILGQKVEFLVSFYNNEISEKSEIFDDQFSVERPDGSNFTLKIRSTKLEDSAMYFCASSLDSQPSGNTIYFGEGSWLTVV.

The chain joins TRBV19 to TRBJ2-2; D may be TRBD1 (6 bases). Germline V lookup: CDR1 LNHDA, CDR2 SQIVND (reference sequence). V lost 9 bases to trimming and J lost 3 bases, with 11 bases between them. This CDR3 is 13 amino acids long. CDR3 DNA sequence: TGTGCCAGCAACTCAGGGGACACCGGGGAGCTGTTTTTT. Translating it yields CASNSGDTGELFF.

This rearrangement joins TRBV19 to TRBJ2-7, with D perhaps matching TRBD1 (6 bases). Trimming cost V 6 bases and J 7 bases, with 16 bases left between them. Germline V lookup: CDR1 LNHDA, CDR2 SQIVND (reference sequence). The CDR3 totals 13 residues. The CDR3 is CASRGAFGREQYF. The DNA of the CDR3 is TGTGCCAGTAGGGGGGCTTTTGGTAGAGAGCAGTACTTC. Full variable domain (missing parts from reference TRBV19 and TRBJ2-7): DGGITQSPKYLFRKEGQNVTLSCEQNLNHDAMYWYRQDPGQGLRLIYYSQIVNDFQKGDIAEGYSVSREKKESFPLTVTSAQKNPTAFYLCASRGAFGREQYFGPGTRLTVT.

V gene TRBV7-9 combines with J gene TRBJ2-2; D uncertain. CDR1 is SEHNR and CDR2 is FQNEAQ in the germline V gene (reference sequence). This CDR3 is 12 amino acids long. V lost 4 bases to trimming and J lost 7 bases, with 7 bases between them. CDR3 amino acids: CASSSYFGELFF. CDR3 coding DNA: TGTGCCAGCAGCTCTTATTTCGGGGAGCTGTTTTTT.

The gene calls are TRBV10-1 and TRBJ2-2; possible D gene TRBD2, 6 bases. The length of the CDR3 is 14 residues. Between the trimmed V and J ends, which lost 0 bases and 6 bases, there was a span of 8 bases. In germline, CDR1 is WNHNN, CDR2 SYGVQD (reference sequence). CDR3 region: CASSESGGAGELFF. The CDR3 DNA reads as TGCGCCAGCAGTGAGTCCGGAGGGGCCGGGGAGCTGTTTTTT.

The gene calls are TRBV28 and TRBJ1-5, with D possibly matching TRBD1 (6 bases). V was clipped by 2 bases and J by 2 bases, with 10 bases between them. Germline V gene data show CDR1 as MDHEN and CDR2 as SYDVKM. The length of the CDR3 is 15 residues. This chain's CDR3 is CASSLRSGGNQPQHF. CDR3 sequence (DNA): TGTGCCAGCAGTTTAAGGTCAGGGGGCAATCAGCCCCAGCATTTT.

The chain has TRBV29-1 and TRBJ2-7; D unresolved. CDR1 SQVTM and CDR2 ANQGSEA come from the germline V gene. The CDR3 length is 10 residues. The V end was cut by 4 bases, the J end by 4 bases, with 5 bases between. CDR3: CSVVEYEQYF. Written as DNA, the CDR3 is TGCAGCGTTGTGGAGTACGAGCAGTACTTC.

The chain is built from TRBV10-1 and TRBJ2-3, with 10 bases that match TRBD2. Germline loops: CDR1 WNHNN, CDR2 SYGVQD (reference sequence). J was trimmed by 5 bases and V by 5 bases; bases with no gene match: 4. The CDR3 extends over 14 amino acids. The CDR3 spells CASSLAGGEDTQYF. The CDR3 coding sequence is TGCGCCAGCAGTTTAGCGGGAGGAGAAGATACGCAGTATTTT.